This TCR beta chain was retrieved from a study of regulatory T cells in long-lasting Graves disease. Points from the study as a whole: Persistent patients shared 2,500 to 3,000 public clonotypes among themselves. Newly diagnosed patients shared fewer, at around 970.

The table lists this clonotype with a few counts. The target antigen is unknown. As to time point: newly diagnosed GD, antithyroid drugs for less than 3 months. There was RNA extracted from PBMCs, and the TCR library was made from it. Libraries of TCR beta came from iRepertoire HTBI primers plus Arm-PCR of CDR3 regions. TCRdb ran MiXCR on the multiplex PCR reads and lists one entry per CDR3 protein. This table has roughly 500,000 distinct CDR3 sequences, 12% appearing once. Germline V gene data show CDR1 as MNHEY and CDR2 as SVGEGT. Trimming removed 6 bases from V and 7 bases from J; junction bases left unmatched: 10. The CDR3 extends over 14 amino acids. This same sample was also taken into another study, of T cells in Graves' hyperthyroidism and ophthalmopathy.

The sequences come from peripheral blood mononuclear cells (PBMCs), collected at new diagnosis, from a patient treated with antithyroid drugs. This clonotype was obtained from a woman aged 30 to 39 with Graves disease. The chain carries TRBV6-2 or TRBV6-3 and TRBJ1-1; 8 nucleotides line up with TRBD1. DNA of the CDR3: TGTGCCAGCAGAAGACTGACAGGGGCGAATGAAGCTTTCTTT. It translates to CASRRLTGANEAFF.